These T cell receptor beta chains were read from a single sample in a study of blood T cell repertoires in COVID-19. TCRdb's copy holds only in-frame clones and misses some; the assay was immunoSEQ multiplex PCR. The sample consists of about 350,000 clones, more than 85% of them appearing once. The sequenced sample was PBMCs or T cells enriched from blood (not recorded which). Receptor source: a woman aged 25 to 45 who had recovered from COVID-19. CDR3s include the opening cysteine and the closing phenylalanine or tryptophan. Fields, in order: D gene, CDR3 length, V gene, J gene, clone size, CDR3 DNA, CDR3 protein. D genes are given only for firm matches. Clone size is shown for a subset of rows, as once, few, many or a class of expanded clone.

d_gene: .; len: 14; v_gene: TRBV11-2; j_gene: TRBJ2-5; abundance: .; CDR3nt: TGTGCCAGCAGCCAAGGGCCTGCCGGGGGGACCCAGTACTTC; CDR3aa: CASSQGPAGGTQYF
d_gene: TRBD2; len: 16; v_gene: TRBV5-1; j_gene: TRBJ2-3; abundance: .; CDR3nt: TGCGCCAGCAGCTTGGGTCTAGCGGGGGTCACAGATACGCAGTATTTT; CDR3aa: CASSLGLAGVTDTQYF
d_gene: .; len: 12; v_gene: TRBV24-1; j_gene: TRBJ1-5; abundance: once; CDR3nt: TGTGCCACCGGAGGGGGCAATCAGCCCCAGCATTTT; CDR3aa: CATGGGNQPQHF
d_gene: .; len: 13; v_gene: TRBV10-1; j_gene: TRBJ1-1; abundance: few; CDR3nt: TGCGCCAGCAGTGTGCAGGGAAACACTGAAGCTTTCTTT; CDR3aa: CASSVQGNTEAFF
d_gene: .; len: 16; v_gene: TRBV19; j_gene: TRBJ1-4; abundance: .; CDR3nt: TGTGCCAGTAGGAAAGGGGCTCTTTCAACTAATGAAAAACTGTTTTTT; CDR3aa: CASRKGALSTNEKLFF
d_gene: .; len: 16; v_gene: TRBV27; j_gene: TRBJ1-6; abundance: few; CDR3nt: TGTGCCAGCCGGGAGCGGGCGAGCTCCTATAATTCACCCCTCCACTTT; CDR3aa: CASRERASSYNSPLHF
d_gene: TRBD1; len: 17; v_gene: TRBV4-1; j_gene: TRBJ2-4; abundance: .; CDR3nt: TGCGCCAGCAGCCGCACCGACAGGGCTAGAGCCAAAAACATTCAGTACTTC; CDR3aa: CASSRTDRARAKNIQYF
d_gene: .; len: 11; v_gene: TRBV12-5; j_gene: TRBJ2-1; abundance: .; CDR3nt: TGTGCTAGTGGTTCCAACAATGAGCAGTTCTTC; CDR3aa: CASGSNNEQFF
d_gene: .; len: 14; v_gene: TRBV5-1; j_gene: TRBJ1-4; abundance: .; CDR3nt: TGCGCCAGCCGGATGGACATATCTAATGAAAAACTGTTTTTT; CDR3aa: CASRMDISNEKLFF
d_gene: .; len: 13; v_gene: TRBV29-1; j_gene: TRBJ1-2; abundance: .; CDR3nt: TGCAGCGTCTTGGTCGGCGGCGGTGGTGGCTACACCTTC; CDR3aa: CSVLVGGGGGYTF
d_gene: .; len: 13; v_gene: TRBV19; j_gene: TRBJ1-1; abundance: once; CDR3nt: TGTGCCAGTAGTGCGGCAGGGTTTACTGAAGCTTTCTTT; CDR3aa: CASSAAGFTEAFF
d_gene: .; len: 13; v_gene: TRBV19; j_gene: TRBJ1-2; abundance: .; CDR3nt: TGTGCCACCTCAAACGAGGACATGGGAGGCTACACCTTC; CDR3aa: CATSNEDMGGYTF
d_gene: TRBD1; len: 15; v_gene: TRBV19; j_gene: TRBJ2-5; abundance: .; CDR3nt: TGTGCCAGTAGTATAGACGACAGGGTCTCGGAGACCCAGTACTTC; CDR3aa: CASSIDDRVSETQYF
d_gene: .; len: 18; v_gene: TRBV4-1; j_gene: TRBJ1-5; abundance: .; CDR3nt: TGCGCCAGCAGCCAAGATTCGCCGGGAAGCATCCCTGGTCAGCCCCAGCATTTT; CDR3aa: CASSQDSPGSIPGQPQHF
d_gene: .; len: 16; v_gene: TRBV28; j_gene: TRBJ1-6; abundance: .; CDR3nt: TGTGCCACCGCCACCGCGGACTCCGAATATAATTCACCCCTCCACTTT; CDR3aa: CATATADSEYNSPLHF
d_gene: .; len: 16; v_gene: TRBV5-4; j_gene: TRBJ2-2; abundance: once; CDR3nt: TGTGCCAGCAGCTTGGAAACGGCGGGGAACACCGGGGAGCTGTTTTTT; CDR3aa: CASSLETAGNTGELFF
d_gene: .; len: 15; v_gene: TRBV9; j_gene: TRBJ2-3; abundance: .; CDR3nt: TGTGCCAGCAGCGTGGCAGGGGAACCTCAGGATACGCAGTATTTT; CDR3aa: CASSVAGEPQDTQYF
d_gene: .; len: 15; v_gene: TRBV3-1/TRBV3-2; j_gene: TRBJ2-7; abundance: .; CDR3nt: TGTGCCAGCAGCCAAGAGATCTCGACTAGGTACGAGCAGTACTTC; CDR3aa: CASSQEISTRYEQYF
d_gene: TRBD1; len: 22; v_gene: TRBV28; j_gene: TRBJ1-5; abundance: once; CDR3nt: TGTGCCAGCAGTTTCTCGGGGACAGGGGTTTACACCGGGGAATATAGCAATCAGCCCCAGCATTTT; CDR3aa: CASSFSGTGVYTGEYSNQPQHF
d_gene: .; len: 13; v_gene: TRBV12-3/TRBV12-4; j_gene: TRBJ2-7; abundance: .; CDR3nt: TGTGCCAGCAGTGGTGGACAGCCGTACGAGCAGTACTTC; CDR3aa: CASSGGQPYEQYF
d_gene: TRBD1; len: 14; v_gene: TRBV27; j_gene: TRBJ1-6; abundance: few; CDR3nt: TGTGCCAGCGGTTACCGGGACAGGGATTCACCCCTCCACTTT; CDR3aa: CASGYRDRDSPLHF
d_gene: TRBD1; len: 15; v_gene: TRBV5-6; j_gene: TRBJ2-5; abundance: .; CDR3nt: TGTGCCAGCAGCTTGGAGCAGGGGGTCGGTGAGACCCAGTACTTC; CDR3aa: CASSLEQGVGETQYF
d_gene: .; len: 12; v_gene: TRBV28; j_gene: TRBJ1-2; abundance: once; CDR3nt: TGTGCCAGCAGTTTATCTAGCTATGGCTACACCTTC; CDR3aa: CASSLSSYGYTF
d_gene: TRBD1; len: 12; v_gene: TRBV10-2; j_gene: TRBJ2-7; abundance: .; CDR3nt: TGCGCCAGCAGTAACAGGGGGGACGAGCAGTACTTC; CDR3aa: CASSNRGDEQYF
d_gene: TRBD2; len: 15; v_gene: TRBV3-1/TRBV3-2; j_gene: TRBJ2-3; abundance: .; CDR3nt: TGTGCCAGCAGCGTTAGCGGGGGGGGAGCAGATACGCAGTATTTT; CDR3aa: CASSVSGGGADTQYF
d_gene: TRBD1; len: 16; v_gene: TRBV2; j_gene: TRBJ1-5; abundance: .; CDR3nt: TGTGCCAGCAGGGGGTCTGGGACAGGGTATAATCAGCCCCAGCATTTT; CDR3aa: CASRGSGTGYNQPQHF
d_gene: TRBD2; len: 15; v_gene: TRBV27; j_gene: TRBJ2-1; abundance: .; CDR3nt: TGTGCCAGCAGTGTGGGACTAGCCTACCTCAGGGAGCAGTTCTTC; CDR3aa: CASSVGLAYLREQFF
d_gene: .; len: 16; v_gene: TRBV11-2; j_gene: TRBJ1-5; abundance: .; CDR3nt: TGTGCCAGCAGCTTAGAAGGTTTCAGGGCCAATCAGCCCCAGCATTTT; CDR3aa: CASSLEGFRANQPQHF
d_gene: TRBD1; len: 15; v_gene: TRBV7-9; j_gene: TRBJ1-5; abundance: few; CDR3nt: TGTGCCAGCAGCCCAGGACAGGGCCCCAATCAGCCCCAGCATTTT; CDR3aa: CASSPGQGPNQPQHF
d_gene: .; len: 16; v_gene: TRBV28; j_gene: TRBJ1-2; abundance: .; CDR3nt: TGTGCCAGCAGTTCGCGACAGGCCGGGATTACTTATGGCTACACCTTC; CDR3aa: CASSSRQAGITYGYTF
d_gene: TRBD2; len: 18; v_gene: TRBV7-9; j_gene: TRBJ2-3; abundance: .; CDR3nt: TGTGCCAGCAGCTTATCCAGTAGCAGCCGGGGGGGCACAGATACGCAGTATTTT; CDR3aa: CASSLSSSSRGGTDTQYF
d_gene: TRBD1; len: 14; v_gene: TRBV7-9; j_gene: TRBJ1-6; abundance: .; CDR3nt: TGTGCCAGCAGCTCCCCGGGACAGGAGACACCCCTCCACTTT; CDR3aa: CASSSPGQETPLHF
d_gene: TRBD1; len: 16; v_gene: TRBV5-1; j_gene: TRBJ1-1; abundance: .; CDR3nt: TGCGCCAGCAGCCCCGGGGACAGGGTAAGGGACACTGAAGCTTTCTTT; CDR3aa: CASSPGDRVRDTEAFF
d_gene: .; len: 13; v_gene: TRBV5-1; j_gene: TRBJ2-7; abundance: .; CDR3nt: TGCGCCAGCAGCCCGGGGGAACCCTACGAGCAGTACTTC; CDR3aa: CASSPGEPYEQYF
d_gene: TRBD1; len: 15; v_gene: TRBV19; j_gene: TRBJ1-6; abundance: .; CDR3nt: TGTGCCAGTAGTATAGTAGGGACAGGGGACTCACCCCTCCACTTT; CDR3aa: CASSIVGTGDSPLHF